A single sample gave rise to the 7 T cell receptor beta chains below, sequenced in a study of cytomegalovirus exposure and HLA in healthy donors. The PCR made use of 60 Vbeta and 13 Jbeta primers. Produced via immunoSEQ multiplex PCR; TCRdb's table is partial and in-frame only. This sample yields around 200,000 clones, of which roughly 89% are seen a single time; about 1% belongs to the top ten. Sequencing was carried out using PBMCs. The receptors shown here come from a woman under 30 in good health and CMV-seronegative.

The chain has TRBV4-3 and TRBJ2-5; 8 bases match TRBD1. The V gene end was trimmed by 4 bases and the J gene end by 4 bases; junction bases not matched to a gene: 5. CDR1 and CDR2 (germline): LGHNA, YSLEER. The CDR3 is 14 amino acids. CDR3 bases: TGCGCCAGCAGCCTAGACAGGGGTTCAGAGACCCAGTACTTC. Translated: CASSLDRGSETQYF.

The DNA of the CDR3 is TGTGCCAGCAGCTCAGTTCCCATCTCTGGAAACACCATATATTTT. As protein: CASSSVPISGNTIYF. The V and J genes are TRBV11-2 and TRBJ1-3; D not certain. The germline gives CDR1 SGHAT, CDR2 FQNNGV. Trimming removed 4 bases at V and 0 bases at J, with 10 bases between. The CDR3 consists of 15 residues.

V gene TRBV6-5 combines with J gene TRBJ1-2, with 8 bases lining up with TRBD1. Germline-derived CDR1 and CDR2 are MNHEY and SVGAGI. This CDR3 is built from 14 residues. V lost 5 bases to trimming and J lost 5 bases; unmatched junction nucleotides: 7. The chain's CDR3 is CASSNRQGPYGYTF. In DNA, the CDR3 is TGTGCCAGCAGTAACCGACAGGGGCCGTATGGCTACACCTTC.

This clone came up once. J is TRBJ2-7 and V is TRBV19; TRBD1 agrees at 9 bases. CDR3 length equals 15 residues. CDR1 and CDR2 (germline): LNHDA, SQIVND (reference sequence). The J segment lost 3 bases and the V segment lost 4 bases, leaving 7 bases of the junction unmatched. CDR3 sequence reads: CASSTVGTGYYEQYF. The CDR3 DNA is TGTGCCAGTAGTACGGTGGGGACAGGGTACTACGAGCAGTACTTC.

The genes are TRBV6-5 and TRBJ1-1; TRBD1 agrees at 7 bases. The J segment lost 4 bases and the V segment lost 4 bases, leaving 9 bases of the junction unmatched. Germline V CDR1 and CDR2: MNHEY, SVGAGI. The CDR3 has 15 residues. CDR3 amino acids: CASSSTLGQTTEAFF. The CDR3, as DNA: TGTGCCAGCAGTTCGACCCTGGGACAGACCACTGAAGCTTTCTTT.

The rearrangement links TRBV11-2 to TRBJ1-2, with 7 bases that match TRBD1. With V trimmed by 6 bases and J by 4 bases, 5 bases remained unmatched. The germline gives CDR1 SGHAT, CDR2 FQNNGV. The CDR3 is 13 amino acids. The CDR3 spells CASRLTGSYGYTF. CDR3 DNA: TGTGCCAGCAGACTGACAGGGAGCTATGGCTACACCTTC. Supplemented by reference TRBV11-2 and TRBJ1-2, the full variable domain reads EAGVAQSPRYKIIEKRQSVAFWCNPISGHATLYWYQQILGQGPKLLIQFQNNGVVDDSQLPKDRFSAERLKGVDSTLKIQPAKLEDSAVYLCASRLTGSYGYTFGSGTRLTVV.

This clone came up once. The chain employs TRBV11-2 and TRBJ2-3; no reliable D call. The V gene's germline CDR1 is SGHAT and CDR2 FQNNGV. V lost 2 bases, J lost 9 bases, and 6 bases lay in between. The CDR3 sequence is 11 residues long. The CDR3 sequence is CASSLSATQYF. DNA for the CDR3: TGTGCCAGCAGCTTAAGTGCGACGCAGTATTTT.